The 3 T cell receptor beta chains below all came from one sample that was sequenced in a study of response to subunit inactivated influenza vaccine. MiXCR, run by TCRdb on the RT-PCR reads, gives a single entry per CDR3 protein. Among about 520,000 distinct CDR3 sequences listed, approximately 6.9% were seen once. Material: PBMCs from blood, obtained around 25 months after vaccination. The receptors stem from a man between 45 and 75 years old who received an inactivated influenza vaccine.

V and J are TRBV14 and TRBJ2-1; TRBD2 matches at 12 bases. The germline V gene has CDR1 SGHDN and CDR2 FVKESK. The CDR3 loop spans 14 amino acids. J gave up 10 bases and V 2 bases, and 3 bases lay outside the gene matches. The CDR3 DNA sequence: TGTGCCAGCAGCCAATTCACTAGCGGGGGGGAGCAGTTCTTC. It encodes CASSQFTSGGEQFF. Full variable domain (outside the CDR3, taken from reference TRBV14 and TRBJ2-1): EAGVTQFPSHSVIEKGQTVTLRCDPISGHDNLYWYRRVMGKEIKFLLHFVKESKQDESGMPNNRFLAERTGGTYSTLKVQPAELEDSGVYFCASSQFTSGGEQFFGPGTRLTVL.

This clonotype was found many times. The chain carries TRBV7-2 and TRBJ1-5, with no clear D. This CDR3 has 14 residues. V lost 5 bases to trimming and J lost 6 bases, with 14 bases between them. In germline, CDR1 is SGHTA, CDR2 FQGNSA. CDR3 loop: CASSPAWAGQPQHF. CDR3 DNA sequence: TGTGCCAGCAGCCCAGCCTGGGCAGGTCAGCCCCAGCATTTT.

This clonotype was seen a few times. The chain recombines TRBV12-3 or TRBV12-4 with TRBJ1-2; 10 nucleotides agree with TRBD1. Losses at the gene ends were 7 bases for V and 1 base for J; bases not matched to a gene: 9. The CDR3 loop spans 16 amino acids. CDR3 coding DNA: TGTGCCAGCACCCTAGACAGGGGGCTCGTTAACTATGGCTACACCTTC. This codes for CASTLDRGLVNYGYTF.